The T cell receptor (beta chain) described here comes from a study of shared clonotypes between healthy human individuals. Per the original data handling: Junction-only immunoSEQ sequences carried no quality scores, so filtering differed. The repertoire was sequenced with immunoSEQ multiplex PCR; TCRdb's copy has only in-frame clones and lacks some. The DNA gave D and trimming, while V, J and clone size come from that table. The table includes about 2.1 million clones, approximately 92% detected once. For this clone: Antigen unknown.

The study's findings and limits: Larger estimated richness was generally recorded for naive subsets relative to memory subsets.

Positively selected for CCR7, the CD45RO-negative cells used as naive CD8 cells excluded terminally differentiated effector memory CD45RA+ cells. Germline CDR1 is MGHRA and CDR2 is YSYEKL. CDR3 length: 15 amino acids. V dropped 3 bases and J dropped 6; count of bases not matched to a gene: 7. V usage is TRBV4-1 and J usage is TRBJ2-1; 8 bases are a match to TRBD1. Sequencing was performed on naive CD8+ T cells from PBMCs. This TCR came from a man aged 18-30 years in good health. Some clones in this sample may be carry-over from other donors' samples. CDR3 protein: CASSQSRDRSNEQFF. CDR3 nucleotides: TGCGCCAGCAGCCAGTCCCGGGACAGGTCCAATGAGCAGTTCTTC.